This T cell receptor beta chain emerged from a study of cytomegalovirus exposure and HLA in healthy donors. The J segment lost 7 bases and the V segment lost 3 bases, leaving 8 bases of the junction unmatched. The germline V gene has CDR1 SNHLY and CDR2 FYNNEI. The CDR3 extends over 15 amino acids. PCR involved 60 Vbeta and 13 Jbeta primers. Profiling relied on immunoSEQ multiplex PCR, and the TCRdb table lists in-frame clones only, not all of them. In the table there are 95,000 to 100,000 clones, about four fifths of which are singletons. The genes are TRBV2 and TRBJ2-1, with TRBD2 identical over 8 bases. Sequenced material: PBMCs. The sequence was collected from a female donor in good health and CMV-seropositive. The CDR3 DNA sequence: TGTGCCAGCAGTGACACGGGGGGGCCTGGGAATGAGCAGTTCTTC. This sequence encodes CASSDTGGPGNEQFF.